The next 3 T cell receptor beta chains were all read from a single sample in a study of T cell repertoires in cytomegalovirus infection. TCRdb recomputed calls from the reads with MiXCR, one row per CDR3 protein. The data hold 300,000 or so distinct CDR3 sequences, with about 25% observed a single time. For these receptors, no antigen is known. This specimen consisted of cultured PBMCs, obtained from culture after CMV antigen stimulation. Source of these receptors: a human donor in good health (CMV status not recorded). Some clones in this sample may be carry-over from other donors' samples.

The CDR3 sequence is CASSLLDRAPQETQYF. The CDR3 DNA reads as TGTGCCAGCAGCTTATTGGACAGGGCCCCGCAAGAGACCCAGTACTTC. The rearrangement joins TRBV13 to TRBJ2-5; 8 bases fit TRBD1. With V trimmed by 2 bases and J by 2 bases, 7 bases remained unmatched. The CDR3 totals 16 residues. Germline V lookup: CDR1 PRHDT, CDR2 FYEKMQ (reference sequence).

V usage is TRBV15 and J usage is TRBJ2-3, with D hard to call. The CDR3 is 15 residues long. The germline V gene has CDR1 LNHNV and CDR2 YYDKDF (reference sequence). V lost 1 base to trimming and J lost 4 bases, with 12 bases between them. In nucleotides, the CDR3 is TGTGCCACCAGCAGAGTCCGGTTTGAGGCAGATACGCAGTATTTT. Translated: CATSRVRFEADTQYF.

As for this clonotype: Relative to the germline gene, one junction end is altered; a read error may explain this. V usage is TRBV6-8 and J usage is TRBJ2-3, with D possibly matching TRBD2 (5 bases). The CDR3 runs 15 residues. The germline V gene has CDR1 MNHGY and CDR2 SAAAGT. The CDR3 DNA follows: TGTGCCGGCAGTTACTCGGGCGGGAGCACAGATACGCAGTATTTT. Encoded protein: CAGSYSGGSTDTQYF.